The clone carrying this TCR beta chain was counted a few times. With 5 bases clipped from V and 9 bases from J, the junction kept 3 bases outside the gene matches. Germline CDR1 SEHNR, CDR2 FQNEAQ (reference sequence). CDR3 length equals 13 residues. The sample comes from a study of human T cells and chemical hapten exposure. About the study: TCR yield per sample varied, mainly due to pooled library volumes.

Time point here: patch test 1, 2 weeks after DPC sensitization. Treatment reported: therapeutic diphenylcyclopropenone sensitization with weekly scalp DPC. The total RNA was obtained from whole blood that was not fractionated. The donor pool consisted of alopecia patients aged 18 to 70 years, considered suitable for DPC. TCRdb re-called the RACE reads through MiXCR, storing one row per CDR3 protein. The sample shows roughly 52,000 distinct CDR3 sequences, approximately 11% of them seen only once. Here the sequenced sample was whole blood, taken in connection with sensitization to the hapten diphenylcyclopropenone (DPC). This receptor was identified in a woman in her thirties or forties with alopecia areata. Some clones in this sample may be carry-over from other donors' samples. The V and J genes are TRBV7-9 and TRBJ2-3; 12 bases are a match to TRBD2. CDR3 coding DNA: TGTGCCAGCAGCCAGACTAGCGGGGGAACGCAGTATTTT. It encodes CASSQTSGGTQYF.